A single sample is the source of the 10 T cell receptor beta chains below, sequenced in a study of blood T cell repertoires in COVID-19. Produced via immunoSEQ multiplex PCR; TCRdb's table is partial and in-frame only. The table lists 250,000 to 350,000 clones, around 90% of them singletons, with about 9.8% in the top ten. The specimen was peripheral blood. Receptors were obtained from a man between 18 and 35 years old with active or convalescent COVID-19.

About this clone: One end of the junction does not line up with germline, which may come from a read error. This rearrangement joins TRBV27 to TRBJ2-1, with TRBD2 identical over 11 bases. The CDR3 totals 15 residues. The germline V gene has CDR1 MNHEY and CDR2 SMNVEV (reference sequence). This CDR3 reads CASTLAGGPDNEQFF. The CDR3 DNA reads TGTGCCAGCACTTTAGCGGGGGGGCCGGACAATGAGCAGTTCTTC.

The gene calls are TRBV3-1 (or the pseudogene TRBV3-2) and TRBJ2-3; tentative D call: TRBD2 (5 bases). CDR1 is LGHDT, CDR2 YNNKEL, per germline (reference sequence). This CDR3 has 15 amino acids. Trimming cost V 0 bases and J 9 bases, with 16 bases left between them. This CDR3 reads CASSQDHGSSGTQYF. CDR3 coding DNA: TGTGCCAGCAGCCAAGATCACGGCTCCTCGGGGACGCAGTATTTT.

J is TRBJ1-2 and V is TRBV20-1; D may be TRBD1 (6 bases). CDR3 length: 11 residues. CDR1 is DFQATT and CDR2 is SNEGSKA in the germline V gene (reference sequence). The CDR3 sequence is CRGQGSYGYTF. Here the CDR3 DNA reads TGCAGGGGGCAGGGGAGCTATGGCTACACCTTC.

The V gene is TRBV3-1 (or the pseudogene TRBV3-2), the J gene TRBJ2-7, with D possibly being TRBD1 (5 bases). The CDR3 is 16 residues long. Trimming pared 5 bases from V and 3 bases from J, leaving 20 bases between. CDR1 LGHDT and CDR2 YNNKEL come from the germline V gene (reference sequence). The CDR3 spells CASSSSKTAPNYEQYF. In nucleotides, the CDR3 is TGTGCCAGCAGCTCTTCCAAGACAGCACCCAACTACGAGCAGTACTTC.

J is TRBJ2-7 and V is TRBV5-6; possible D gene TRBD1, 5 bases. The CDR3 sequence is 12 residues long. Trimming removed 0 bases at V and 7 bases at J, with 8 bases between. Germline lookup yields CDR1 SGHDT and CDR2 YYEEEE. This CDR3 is CASSLGQSEQYF. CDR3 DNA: TGTGCCAGCAGCTTGGGACAGTCGGAGCAGTACTTC. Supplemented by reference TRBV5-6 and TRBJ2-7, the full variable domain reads DAGVTQSPTHLIKTRGQQVTLRCSPKSGHDTVSWYQQALGQGPQFIFQYYEEEERQRGNFPDRFSGHQFPNYSSELNVNALLLGDSALYLCASSLGQSEQYFGPGTRLTVT.

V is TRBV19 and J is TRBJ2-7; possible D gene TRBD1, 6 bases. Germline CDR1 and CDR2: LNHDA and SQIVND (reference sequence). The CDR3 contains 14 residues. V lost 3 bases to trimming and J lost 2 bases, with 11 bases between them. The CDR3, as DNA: TGTGCCAGTAGTATGGGGGCTCTAGCCTACGAGCAGTACTTC. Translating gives CASSMGALAYEQYF. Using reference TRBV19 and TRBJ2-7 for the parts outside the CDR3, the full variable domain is DGGITQSPKYLFRKEGQNVTLSCEQNLNHDAMYWYRQDPGQGLRLIYYSQIVNDFQKGDIAEGYSVSREKKESFPLTVTSAQKNPTAFYLCASSMGALAYEQYFGPGTRLTVT.

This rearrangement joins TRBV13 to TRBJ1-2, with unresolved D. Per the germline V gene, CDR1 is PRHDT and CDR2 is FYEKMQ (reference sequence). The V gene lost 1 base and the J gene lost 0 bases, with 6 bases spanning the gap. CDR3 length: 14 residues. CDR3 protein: CASSLVTANYGYTF. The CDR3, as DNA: TGTGCCAGCAGCTTAGTCACGGCTAACTATGGCTACACCTTC.

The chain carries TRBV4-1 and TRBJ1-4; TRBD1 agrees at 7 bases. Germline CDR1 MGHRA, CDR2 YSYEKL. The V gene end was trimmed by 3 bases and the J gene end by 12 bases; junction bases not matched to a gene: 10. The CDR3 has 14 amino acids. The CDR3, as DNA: TGCGCCAGCAGCCACCAAGACAGGGCGAGAGAACTGTTTTTT. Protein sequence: CASSHQDRARELFF.

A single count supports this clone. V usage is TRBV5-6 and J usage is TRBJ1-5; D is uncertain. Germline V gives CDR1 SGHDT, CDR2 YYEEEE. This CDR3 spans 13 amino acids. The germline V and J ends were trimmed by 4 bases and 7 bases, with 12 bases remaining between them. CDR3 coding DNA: TGTGCCAGCAGCCAAAGGAGTGGACAGCCCCAGCATTTT. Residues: CASSQRSGQPQHF.

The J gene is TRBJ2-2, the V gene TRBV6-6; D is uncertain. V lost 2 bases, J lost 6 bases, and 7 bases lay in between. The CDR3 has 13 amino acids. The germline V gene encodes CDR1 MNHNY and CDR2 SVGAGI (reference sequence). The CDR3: CASSYPPAGELFF. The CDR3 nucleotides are TGTGCCAGCAGTTACCCCCCGGCCGGGGAGCTGTTTTTT.